This T cell receptor (beta chain) was identified during a study of blood T cell repertoires in COVID-19. In the study overall: Acute-phase and convalescent COVID-19 samples originated in the United States, Italy and Spain. The analysed material was cDNA or gDNA that came from T cells, B-cell-depleted T cells, or PBMCs.

Unmatched junction bases numbered 2, after V lost 5 bases and J lost 5 bases. The germline V gene has CDR1 SGHKS and CDR2 YYEKEE (reference sequence). This CDR3 spans 14 amino acids. Original processing notes: Cell counts per sample came from amplifying reference gene primers. Clones were read by immunoSEQ multiplex PCR, and TCRdb kept only the in-frame ones, dropping some. The D gene and trimming were derived from the DNA, and the V and J assignments and clone size from that table. The repertoire holds about 230,000 clones, with over 70% as singletons. This sequence joins TRBV5-5 and TRBJ2-7; TRBD2 aligns across 15 bases. The sequence derives from an elderly woman with acute or convalescent COVID-19. The source material was peripheral blood. DNA of the CDR3: TGTGCCAGCAGGCGGACTAGCGGGAGGGACGAGCAGTACTTC. Amino acid sequence: CASRRTSGRDEQYF.